This T cell receptor beta chain emerged from a study of T cell changes during pregnancy in multiple sclerosis. This clone was counted a single time. The germline CDR1 and CDR2 sequences are SGDLS and YYNGEE. The V and J ends lost 3 bases and 1 base respectively, with 5 bases between them. CDR3 length: 12 residues. TCRdb's table, derived via immunoSEQ multiplex PCR, lists solely in-frame clones and lacks some. Of about 35,000 clones detected, 85% to 90% appear once; the ten largest clones hold roughly 4%. The V and J genes are TRBV9 and TRBJ2-7; no clear D gene. The sequence was collected from a female donor with multiple sclerosis, enrolled in a pregnancy study. Sample: CD8+ T cells from peripheral blood mononuclear cells, taken in the third trimester of pregnancy. CDR3 bases: TGTGCCAGCAGCGCCGGTTCCTACGAGCAGTACTTC. Protein sequence: CASSAGSYEQYF.